This T cell receptor beta chain was recorded in a study of patients and donors after allogeneic stem cell transplantation. TCRdb analysed the RT-PCR reads with MiXCR anew, one entry per CDR3 protein. Found here are 410,000 or so distinct CDR3 sequences, 16% of them singletons; the top ten hold just over 7%. This CDR3 is built from 15 residues. The germline V gene encodes CDR1 DFQATT and CDR2 SNEGSKA (reference sequence). The V gene end was trimmed by 3 bases and the J gene end by 0 bases; junction bases not matched to a gene: 8. This clonotype was counted a single time. As the CDR3 is not closed by the conserved phenylalanine or tryptophan, this likely results from a read error.

This TCR was recovered from a human donor who was either an allogeneic HSCT recipient or a stem cell or donor lymphocyte infusion donor (not recorded which). It is not recorded whose cells these are; they may come from a transplant donor. The sample taken for sequencing was blood, either unsorted or a sorted T cell fraction (not recorded which). J is TRBJ2-7 and V is TRBV20-1; 7 positions match TRBD2. The CDR3 DNA is TGCAGTGCTAGTGATCCGGGAGGCAGCTCCTACGAGCAGTACTTA. Encoded protein: CSASDPGGSSYEQYL.